This entry lists 14 T cell receptor beta chains sequenced from one sample in a study of CD8+ T cells in alopecia areata. Investigators isolated RNA and reverse transcribed it into cDNA to act as the sequencing template. Sequencing used immunoSEQ multiplex PCR; TCRdb keeps in-frame clones, though not all of them. Of 150,000 or so clones in the sample, about 86% were seen once. Treatment here: oral pan-JAK inhibitor, 5-10 mg twice daily. The sample consisted of CD8+ T cells sorted from blood, taken at week 4, from a patient treated with tofacitinib. The receptors come from a human donor with alopecia areata.

DNA for the CDR3: TGTGCCAGCAGCGACACCACAGGGGGCAATGGCTACACCTTC. Translated: CASSDTTGGNGYTF. V gene TRBV9 combines with J gene TRBJ1-2, with 9 bases that match TRBD1. V lost 3 bases, J lost 6 bases, and 6 bases stayed unmatched. This CDR3 has 14 residues. Germline CDR1 is SGDLS and CDR2 is YYNGEE.

This chain links TRBV29-1 with TRBJ2-1, with D possibly being TRBD1 or TRBD2 (5 bases each). This CDR3 region has 14 residues. The V and J ends lost 8 bases and 6 bases respectively, with 20 bases between them. CDR1 SQVTM and CDR2 ANQGSEA come from the germline V gene. In nucleotides, the CDR3 is TGCAGCTCAGTACCCGGGACCAGCATCAATGAGCAGTTCTTC. As protein: CSSVPGTSINEQFF.

This clone was detected once. The chain combines TRBV19 with TRBJ2-3; D unclear. Germline V lookup: CDR1 LNHDA, CDR2 SQIVND (reference sequence). The CDR3 is 12 residues long. V lost 1 base, J lost 6 bases, and 5 bases lay in between. CDR3 protein: CASSIGLDTQYF. As DNA, the CDR3 is TGTGCCAGTAGTATAGGGCTGGATACGCAGTATTTT.

V and J are TRBV27 and TRBJ2-1, with 11 nucleotides matching TRBD1. V lost 5 bases to trimming and J lost 4 bases; unmatched junction nucleotides: 4. CDR3 size: 15 residues. Germline assignment: CDR1 MNHEY and CDR2 SMNVEV (reference sequence). Written as DNA, the CDR3 is TGTGCCAGCAGTGCGGGGACAGGGGGGTACAATGAGCAGTTCTTC. It is translated as CASSAGTGGYNEQFF.

This chain links TRBV7-9 with TRBJ2-1, with D tentatively TRBD2 (5 bases). V was cut by 3 bases and J by 8 bases, with 17 bases left in between. Per the germline V gene, CDR1 is SEHNR and CDR2 is FQNEAQ (reference sequence). The CDR3 sequence is 15 residues long. The CDR3 region is CASSLGRALRDEQFF. CDR3 DNA: TGTGCCAGCAGCTTGGGCCGGGCCTTGAGGGATGAGCAGTTCTTC. Complete variable domain (other parts from reference TRBV7-9 and TRBJ2-1): DTGVSQNPRHKITKRGQNVTFRCDPISEHNRLYWYRQTLGQGPEFLTYFQNEAQLEKSRLLSDRFSAERPKGSFSTLEIQRTEQGDSAMYLCASSLGRALRDEQFFGPGTRLTVL.

This sequence joins TRBV27 and TRBJ1-4, with 7 nucleotides matching TRBD1. CDR1 is MNHEY, CDR2 SMNVEV, per germline (reference sequence). Unmatched junction bases numbered 12, after V lost 7 bases and J lost 4 bases. This CDR3 has 16 residues. The CDR3 DNA reads TGTGCCAGCACCTTCCTCCGACAGGGACGTAATGAAAAACTGTTTTTT. Its protein is CASTFLRQGRNEKLFF.

This clone was detected once. V usage is TRBV4-1 and J usage is TRBJ1-4; D unclear. The CDR3 has 16 residues. V lost 4 bases and J 4 bases, leaving 16 bases between the germline ends. Germline CDR1 is MGHRA and CDR2 is YSYEKL. The CDR3 region has the DNA TGCGCCAGCAGCCCACACCCGGACGGACTTAATGAAAAACTGTTTTTT. This codes for CASSPHPDGLNEKLFF.

The V call is TRBV4-1, the J call TRBJ2-3, with a weak D call TRBD2 (6 bases). Germline V gene data show CDR1 as MGHRA and CDR2 as YSYEKL. This CDR3 has 17 residues. V lost 0 bases and J lost 3, with 16 bases in between. DNA for the CDR3: TGCGCCAGCAGCCAAGATATCGGGGGAGTGGGGACAGATACGCAGTATTTT. It yields the protein CASSQDIGGVGTDTQYF.

This rearrangement joins TRBV19 to TRBJ2-3; perhaps TRBD1 as D (7 bases). Germline loops: CDR1 LNHDA, CDR2 SQIVND (reference sequence). The V gene lost 4 bases and the J gene lost 2 bases, with 13 bases spanning the gap. CDR3 length: 15 amino acids. DNA of the CDR3: TGTGCCAGTAGTACGCGGGACAGCCCCACAGATACGCAGTATTTT. This codes for CASSTRDSPTDTQYF.

The J gene is TRBJ2-1, the V gene TRBV5-6, with unresolved D. V was pared by 0 bases and J by 3 bases, with 4 bases between. CDR1 and CDR2 (germline): SGHDT, YYEEEE. This CDR3 is built from 13 residues. Here the CDR3 DNA reads TGTGCCAGCAGCTTGGCCGACTACAATGAGCAGTTCTTC. Translated: CASSLADYNEQFF. Together with reference TRBV5-6 and TRBJ2-1, the CDR3 gives the full variable domain: DAGVTQSPTHLIKTRGQQVTLRCSPKSGHDTVSWYQQALGQGPQFIFQYYEEEERQRGNFPDRFSGHQFPNYSSELNVNALLLGDSALYLCASSLADYNEQFFGPGTRLTVL.

V is TRBV9 and J is TRBJ2-7; perhaps TRBD1 as D (6 bases). Germline loops: CDR1 SGDLS, CDR2 YYNGEE. This CDR3 is built from 12 residues. Trimming stripped 3 bases from V and 3 bases from J, with 7 bases between. The CDR3: CASSGDIYEQYF. The DNA for the CDR3 is TGTGCCAGCAGCGGGGACATCTACGAGCAGTACTTC.

The genes are TRBV27 and TRBJ1-6, with TRBD1 matching 7 bases. The CDR3 sequence is 15 residues long. Germline trimming cut 5 bases from V and 14 bases from J; bases unmatched to any gene: 15. From germline, CDR1 is MNHEY and CDR2 SMNVEV (reference sequence). For the CDR3, the DNA is TGTGCCAGCAGTGTCCGGGACAGAGACTTGAGCACCCTCCACTTT. The encoded protein is CASSVRDRDLSTLHF.

The chain employs TRBV16 and TRBJ2-7, with D possibly matching TRBD1 (6 bases). The CDR3 extends over 12 amino acids. Trimming took 3 bases from V and 3 from J, leaving 6 bases between them. In germline, CDR1 is KGHSY, CDR2 FQNENV. CDR3 sequence (DNA): TGTGCCAGCAGCCAGGACAGCTACGAGCAGTACTTC. It encodes CASSQDSYEQYF.

This chain links TRBV29-1 with TRBJ2-1; D unresolved. This CDR3 contains 12 residues. The germline V gene has CDR1 SQVTM and CDR2 ANQGSEA. V dropped 8 bases and J dropped 6 bases, with 14 bases sitting between them. Written as DNA, the CDR3 is TGCAGCTCATACCTCTCGTCCAATGAGCAGTTCTTC. Encoded protein: CSSYLSSNEQFF.